This TCR beta chain was documented in a study of T cell responses to AZD1222 COVID-19 vaccine. Notes on the study in general: Baseline serostatus was positive in only six AZD1222 recipients. Of spike-specific TCRs, nearly half reportedly target regions left unmutated in variants. Spike-wide coverage was observed for vaccine-associated CD4 TCRs, with dominant responses at 160-218 and 743-854.

Here immunoSEQ multiplex PCR was the method, and the copy in TCRdb shows in-frame clones only, minus some. The table records approximately 26,000 clones, approximately 85% of them present only once. To note about this clone: Its antigen is unknown.

V was shortened by 4 bases and J by 0 bases, with 13 bases between the two germline ends. The CDR3 totals 15 residues. Looked up from germline, CDR1 is SGHRS and CDR2 is YFSETQ. The chain couples TRBV5-1 to TRBJ1-1; D may be TRBD1 (6 bases). The source material was peripheral blood, sampled 28 days after the second AZD1222 dose. The TCR sequence derives from an adult who received the AZD1222 COVID-19 vaccine. CDR3 sequence reads: CASSPLGTLNTEAFF. The CDR3 coding sequence is TGCGCCAGCAGCCCCCTCGGGACACTGAACACTGAAGCTTTCTTT.